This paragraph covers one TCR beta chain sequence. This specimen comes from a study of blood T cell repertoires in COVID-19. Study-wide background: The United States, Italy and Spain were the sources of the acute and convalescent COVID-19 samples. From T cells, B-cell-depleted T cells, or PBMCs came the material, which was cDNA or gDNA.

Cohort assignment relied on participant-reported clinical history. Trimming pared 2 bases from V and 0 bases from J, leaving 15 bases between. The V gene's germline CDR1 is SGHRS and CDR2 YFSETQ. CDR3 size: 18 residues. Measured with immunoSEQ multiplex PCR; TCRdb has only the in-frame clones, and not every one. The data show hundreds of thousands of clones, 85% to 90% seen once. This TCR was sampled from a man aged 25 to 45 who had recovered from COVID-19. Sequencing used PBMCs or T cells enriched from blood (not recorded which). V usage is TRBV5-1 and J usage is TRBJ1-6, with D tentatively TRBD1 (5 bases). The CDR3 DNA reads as TGCGCCAGCAGCTTTCACGACAGCCTTAGCTCCTATAATTCACCCCTCCACTTT. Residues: CASSFHDSLSSYNSPLHF.